This T cell receptor beta chain is from a study of blood T cells in healthy people across ages. The V gene lost 1 base and the J gene lost 2 bases, with 9 bases spanning the gap. This CDR3 region has 15 residues. A second roughly 7 to 12 cycle PCR used barcoded and J-beta primers. Each CDR3 protein is one row after TCRdb ran MiXCR on the 5' RACE reads. In the table there are about 1.8 million distinct CDR3 sequences, just under 50% of which are singletons. There are a few counts of this clonotype. This TCR was sampled from a woman aged 40 to 55 in good health. The sequencing input was blood. The rearrangement uses TRBV12-3 or TRBV12-4 and TRBJ2-1; D is unresolved. This chain's CDR3 is CASSLDTGPYNEQFF. The CDR3 DNA is TGTGCCAGCAGTTTAGATACGGGTCCCTACAATGAGCAGTTCTTC.